The present entry profiles one T cell receptor (beta chain) with its context. Its antigen is unidentified. This sample is part of a study of cytomegalovirus exposure and HLA in healthy donors. Study-level findings and limits: In presence/absence analyses, roughly uniform sequencing depth across donors was assumed.

The CDR3 covers 15 residues. Deletions cut 4 bases from V and 0 bases from J, with 9 bases between. Germline V gives CDR1 LGHNA, CDR2 YNFKEQ. The primer mix had 60 Vbeta and 13 Jbeta primers. Sequencing was performed with immunoSEQ multiplex PCR; in TCRdb, only in-frame clones are kept and a portion is missing. The table records approximately 170,000 clones, 70% to 80% of them present only once. The TCR originated in a female donor in good health and CMV-seronegative. The rearrangement uses TRBV4-2 and TRBJ1-4; no firm D call. Material: PBMCs. CDR3 region: CASSPAGTTNEKLFF. In DNA, the CDR3 is TGTGCCAGCAGCCCCGCGGGGACAACTAATGAAAAACTGTTTTTT.